This is a list of T cell receptor beta chains from one sample in a study of blood T cells in healthy people across ages. MiXCR, applied by TCRdb to the 5' RACE reads, yields one record per CDR3 protein. This table holds fewer than 2,000,000 distinct CDR3 sequences, approximately 40% found once. The sample consisted of blood. The receptors stem from a human donor in good health. Both conserved end residues are part of each CDR3. A D gene is named only where the DNA matches it firmly. The size of a clone is reported for some rows only, either as once, few or many, or as a class for expanded clones.

few,16,TRBJ1-1,TRBV4-3,-,CASSQVVGVLGTEAFF,TGCGCCAGCAGCCAAGTTGTGGGGGTTCTTGGAACTGAAGCTTTCTTT
-,16,TRBJ1-4,TRBV3-1,-,CASSQVEGGRNEKLFF,TGTGCCAGCAGCCAAGTTGAGGGAGGGAGAAATGAAAAACTGTTTTTT
-,14,TRBJ2-3,TRBV12-3/TRBV12-4,-,CASSSPTEGGTQYF,TGTGCCAGCAGTTCCCCTACCGAGGGGGGTACGCAGTATTTT
-,14,TRBJ2-7,TRBV10-3,TRBD1,CAISGQGAGYEQYF,TGTGCCATCAGTGGACAGGGGGCTGGGTACGAGCAGTACTTC
few,15,TRBJ1-2,TRBV4-2,TRBD1,CASSLGRGQGYGYTF,TGTGCCAGCAGCCTCGGTAGGGGACAGGGCTATGGCTACACCTTC
-,15,TRBJ2-5,TRBV7-2,TRBD2,CASSLVGLAIATQYF,TGTGCCAGCAGCTTAGTGGGACTAGCGATAGCGACCCAGTACTTC
-,16,TRBJ2-5,TRBV24-1,TRBD1,CAASDPGTGAPETQYF,TGTGCCGCCAGTGACCCCGGGACAGGTGCCCCGGAGACCCAGTACTTC
-,15,TRBJ1-4,TRBV7-2,-,CASSLARGRTEKLFF,TGTGCCAGCAGCTTGGCTAGGGGCAGAACGGAAAAACTGTTTTTT
-,16,TRBJ1-4,TRBV4-2,TRBD1,CASSQVYRTGDEKLFF,TGTGCCAGCAGCCAAGTATATAGGACAGGGGATGAAAAACTGTTTTTT
-,18,TRBJ2-5,TRBV4-3,-,CASSQGAAGGMTQETQYF,TGCGCCAGCAGCCAAGGAGCCGCCGGGGGCATGACTCAAGAGACCCAGTACTTC
-,14,TRBJ2-4,TRBV9,-,CASSPGRTENIQYF,TGTGCCAGCAGCCCCGGGCGGACAGAAAACATTCAGTACTTC
few,17,TRBJ2-6,TRBV30,TRBD1,CAWSVGTGSSGANVLTF,TGTGCCTGGAGTGTAGGGACAGGGAGCTCTGGGGCCAACGTCCTGACTTTC
-,16,TRBJ2-3,TRBV7-2,TRBD2,CASSLSSGGAYDTQYF,TGTGCCAGCAGCCTGAGTAGCGGGGGGGCGTACGATACGCAGTATTTT
-,15,TRBJ2-5,TRBV2,-,CANSEVRGPQETQYF,TGTGCCAACAGCGAGGTTCGGGGACCCCAAGAGACCCAGTACTTC
few,10,TRBJ1-2,TRBV20-1,-,CSSGTYGYTF,TGCAGTTCGGGAACCTATGGCTACACCTTC
many,13,TRBJ2-7,TRBV12-3/TRBV12-4,-,CASSLVISYEQYF,TGTGCCAGCAGTTTAGTTATAAGCTACGAGCAGTACTTC
few,15,TRBJ2-7,TRBV20-1,-,CSARVSGPLAPVQYF,TGCAGTGCTAGAGTTTCCGGGCCCCTAGCCCCGGTGCAGTACTTC
-,15,TRBJ1-1,TRBV4-1,-,CASSQDEDQGTEAFF,TGCGCCAGCAGCCAAGATGAGGACCAGGGAACTGAAGCTTTCTTT
once,15,TRBJ2-3,TRBV9,TRBD1,CASSVTQGRPDTQYF,TGTGCCAGCAGCGTTACACAGGGGAGACCAGATACGCAGTATTTT
few,14,TRBJ1-4,TRBV11-2,-,CASSGNWSNEKLFF,TGTGCCAGCAGCGGGAATTGGTCTAATGAAAAACTGTTTTTT
-,14,TRBJ1-2,TRBV7-2,-,CASSFRDPAGGYTF,TGTGCCAGCAGCTTCCGGGACCCGGCGGGGGGCTACACCTTC
once,13,TRBJ2-3,TRBV29-1,TRBD1,CSVLRGLGDTQYF,TGCAGCGTACTAAGGGGGCTGGGAGATACGCAGTATTTT
few,14,TRBJ1-2,TRBV4-1,-,CASSQEVRDNGYTF,TGCGCCAGCAGCCAAGAAGTAAGGGATAATGGCTACACCTTC
few,14,TRBJ2-1,TRBV12-3/TRBV12-4,-,CASTITSSYNEQFF,TGTGCCAGCACCATCACTAGCTCCTACAATGAGCAGTTCTTC
-,15,TRBJ1-5,TRBV15,-,CATSRGQTRNQPQHF,TGTGCCACCAGCAGAGGACAGACACGCAATCAGCCCCAGCATTTT
-,13,TRBJ2-3,TRBV7-9,-,CASSLVNIDTQYF,TGTGCCAGCAGCTTAGTGAATATAGATACGCAGTATTTT
once,13,TRBJ1-2,TRBV7-8,-,CASSLDIGAADTF,TGTGCCAGCAGCTTAGATATAGGAGCGGCTGACACCTTC
-,15,TRBJ2-7,TRBV11-2,-,CASSLGRSQGYEQYF,TGTGCCAGCAGCTTAGGACGGTCCCAGGGCTACGAGCAGTACTTC
once,16,TRBJ2-1,TRBV20-1,-,CSARAFRNGSYNEQFF,TGCAGTGCTAGAGCCTTCCGCAACGGCTCCTACAATGAGCAGTTCTTC
few,17,TRBJ2-1,TRBV11-3,TRBD1,CASSLRSQGLMDNEQFF,TGTGCCAGCAGCTTACGCTCACAGGGGTTGATGGACAATGAGCAGTTCTTC
few,15,TRBJ1-1,TRBV20-1,-,CSAGRGPTVNTEAFF,TGCAGTGCTGGACGAGGGCCGACAGTAAACACTGAAGCTTTCTTT
few,18,TRBJ1-6,TRBV5-6,TRBD1,CASSLGFPQGSYNSPLHF,TGTGCCAGCAGCTTGGGGTTCCCACAGGGGTCCTATAATTCACCCCTCCACTTT